This T cell receptor beta chain stems from a study of post-analysis software for immune sequencing data. Findings and limits, study-wide: TRBV segments more frequent in patients than in controls numbered roughly 5 and included TRBV5-6, TRBV5-1 and TRBV20-1.

There are many counts of this clonotype. Its antigen is still unknown. The germline V and J ends were trimmed by 6 bases and 4 bases, with 16 bases remaining between them. There are 15 residues in the CDR3. Germline values: CDR1 DFQATT, CDR2 SNEGSKA (reference sequence). The TCR beta cDNA libraries contained unique molecular identifiers. TCRdb fed the PCR reads into MiXCR, producing one record per CDR3 protein. The sample holds around 200,000 distinct CDR3 sequences, 29% seen once. The receptor was isolated from a girl aged 2-17 years with multiple sclerosis. Sequenced sample: blood. J is TRBJ1-6 and V is TRBV20-1; a weak D match, TRBD1 (5 bases). The CDR3 DNA is TGCAGTGCGAGAAGCAGGCAGGGTTATAATTCACCCCTCCACTTT. It specifies CSARSRQGYNSPLHF.